These 27 T cell receptor beta chains were all obtained from the same sample, sequenced in a study of blood T cell repertoires in COVID-19. Assay used: immunoSEQ multiplex PCR; TCRdb lists only in-frame clones, some missing. This sample has about 190,000 clones; over 75% occur once, and the top ten carry roughly 12%. Material for sequencing was peripheral blood. The receptors originated from a man aged 50 to 59 who had recovered from COVID-19.

J is TRBJ2-1 and V is TRBV19; a possible D gene is TRBD2 (5 bases). Trimming took off 1 base at V and 9 bases at J, with 19 bases between the two ends. The germline V gene encodes CDR1 LNHDA and CDR2 SQIVND (reference sequence). The CDR3 has 16 residues. CDR3 sequence (DNA): TGTGCCAGTAGTATAGCTCTGAGGGAGACCTTGTTTGAGCAGTTCTTC. Encoded protein: CASSIALRETLFEQFF.

The chain has TRBV7-9 and TRBJ2-2; D ambiguous. V lost 2 bases to trimming and J lost 8 bases, with 6 bases between them. Germline CDR1 SEHNR, CDR2 FQNEAQ (reference sequence). The CDR3 contains 12 residues. CDR3 bases: TGTGCCAGCAGCTTAAACCGGGGGGAGCTGTTTTTT. This sequence encodes CASSLNRGELFF.

The V gene is TRBV18, the J gene TRBJ1-2; D remains unclear. There are 16 residues in the CDR3. The V end lost 1 base, the J end lost 3 bases, and 15 bases lay between the germline ends. Per the germline V gene, CDR1 is KGHSH and CDR2 is LQKENI. In DNA form, the CDR3 reads TGTGCCAGCTCACCACAGCCAGGTGGATTGGACTATGGCTACACCTTC. This translates into CASSPQPGGLDYGYTF.

The V gene is TRBV14, the J gene TRBJ2-1; D is unresolved. Looked up from germline, CDR1 is SGHDN and CDR2 is FVKESK. CDR3 length: 13 residues. V was cut by 5 bases and J by 7 bases, with 12 bases left in between. This CDR3 reads CASSSRLSNEQFF. In DNA form, the CDR3 reads TGTGCCAGCAGCTCCCGACTGAGTAATGAGCAGTTCTTC.

This clone was observed a few times. The chain joins TRBV30 to TRBJ2-7; 10 bases are shared with TRBD2. From germline, CDR1 is GTSNPN and CDR2 SVGIG (reference sequence). V dropped 4 bases and J dropped 4; count of bases not matched to a gene: 10. This CDR3 is 15 amino acids long. This CDR3 reads CAWISPGLARYEQYF. The CDR3 DNA reads as TGTGCCTGGATTTCTCCGGGACTAGCGAGATACGAGCAGTACTTC.

The J gene is TRBJ2-7, the V gene TRBV7-9; D possibly corresponds to TRBD2 (5 bases). V was cut by 3 bases and J by 0 bases, with 6 bases left in between. This CDR3 contains 13 residues. Germline V gene lookup returns CDR1 SEHNR and CDR2 FQNEAQ (reference sequence). The CDR3 loop is CASSLTTSYEQYF. The CDR3 nucleotides read TGTGCCAGCAGCTTGACTACCTCCTACGAGCAGTACTTC.

The chain uses TRBV30 and TRBJ2-1, with TRBD2 matching 11 bases. Germline CDR1 GTSNPN, CDR2 SVGIG (reference sequence). After removal of 2 bases from V and 5 bases from J, the junction contained 5 bases not matched to a gene. The length of the CDR3 is 15 residues. The CDR3, as DNA: TGTGCCTGGAGTCCCGGGACTAGCGGCAACAATGAGCAGTTCTTC. Encoded protein: CAWSPGTSGNNEQFF.

The CDR3 nucleotides read TGTGCCTGGAGTTTAGGGGGCGCAGAGACCCAGTACTTC. Translated, it gives CAWSLGGAETQYF. J is TRBJ2-5 and V is TRBV30; 7 nucleotides line up with TRBD1. V lost 2 bases, J lost 4 bases, and 4 bases stayed unmatched. The CDR3 is 13 residues long. The germline gives CDR1 GTSNPN, CDR2 SVGIG (reference sequence). Using reference TRBV30 and TRBJ2-5 for the parts outside the CDR3, the full variable domain is SQTIHQWPATLVQPVGSPLSLECTVEGTSNPNLYWYRQAAGRGLQLLFYSVGIGQISSEVPQNLSASRPQDRQFILSSKKLLLSDSGFYLCAWSLGGAETQYFGPGTRLLVL.

The V gene is TRBV28, the J gene TRBJ2-7; 9 bases fit TRBD2. After removal of 5 bases from V and 1 base from J, the junction contained 6 bases not matched to a gene. This CDR3 comprises 15 residues. From germline, CDR1 is MDHEN and CDR2 SYDVKM. CDR3 bases: TGTGCCAGCAGTAATAGCGGGAGCGGGTCCTACGAGCAGTACTTC. It codes for CASSNSGSGSYEQYF.

In regard to this clone: The same CDR3 also results from other DNA sequences found in this sample. This sequence joins TRBV28 and TRBJ2-1; 9 nucleotides line up with TRBD2. Germline trimming cut 4 bases from V and 3 bases from J; bases unmatched to any gene: 4. This CDR3 has 15 residues. Germline V lookup: CDR1 MDHEN, CDR2 SYDVKM. The CDR3 loop is CASSSTSGRYNEQFF. For the CDR3, the DNA is TGTGCCAGCAGTTCCACTAGCGGGCGCTACAATGAGCAGTTCTTC.

The chain recombines TRBV28 with TRBJ2-2; 9 bases fit TRBD2. The J segment lost 5 bases and the V segment lost 5 bases, leaving 3 bases of the junction unmatched. The CDR3 is 14 residues long. From germline, CDR1 is MDHEN and CDR2 SYDVKM. As DNA, the CDR3 is TGTGCCAGCAGTCTAACTAGCGGGACCGGGGAGCTGTTTTTT. This codes for CASSLTSGTGELFF.

The chain combines TRBV19 with TRBJ2-3; D unclear. Deletions cut 3 bases from V and 5 bases from J, with 9 bases between. Germline V gene lookup returns CDR1 LNHDA and CDR2 SQIVND (reference sequence). There are 13 residues in the CDR3. The CDR3 nucleotides read TGTGCCAGTAGTATCCAGGTCGGAGATACGCAGTATTTT. It codes for CASSIQVGDTQYF.

The chain uses TRBV18 and TRBJ1-3; maybe TRBD1 (6 bases). The CDR3 length is 17 residues. V was clipped by 4 bases and J by 3 bases, with 19 bases between them. Germline V gives CDR1 KGHSH, CDR2 LQKENI. In DNA form, the CDR3 reads TGTGCCAGCTCACAACCGGGACACAAAGACCGTGGAAACACCATATATTTT. Amino acids: CASSQPGHKDRGNTIYF.

V usage is TRBV19 and J usage is TRBJ2-3, with 10 bases lining up with TRBD1. Germline loops: CDR1 LNHDA, CDR2 SQIVND (reference sequence). This CDR3 is built from 14 residues. The V segment lost 6 bases and the J segment 4 bases; nucleotides outside the gene matches: 4. CDR3 nucleotide sequence: TGTGCCAGTAGCCTCGGACAGGGGGCAGATACGCAGTATTTT. It is translated as CASSLGQGADTQYF.

The chain employs TRBV6-5 and TRBJ1-1, with 10 bases identical to TRBD1. Germline assignment: CDR1 MNHEY and CDR2 SVGAGI. The CDR3 runs 15 residues. V was pared by 6 bases and J by 2 bases, with 6 bases of the junction left unmatched. For the CDR3, the DNA is TGTGCCAGCAGGAGACAGGGGGCGCTTAACACTGAAGCTTTCTTT. It specifies CASRRQGALNTEAFF.

This chain connects TRBV5-1 to TRBJ2-7; 8 bases fit TRBD2. The germline gives CDR1 SGHRS, CDR2 YFSETQ. The length of the CDR3 is 15 residues. The ends lost 2 bases at V and 1 base at J; junction bases unmatched: 5. DNA for the CDR3: TGCGCCAGCAGCTTCGTCGCGGGAGGTTCCTACGAGCAGTACTTC. This translates into CASSFVAGGSYEQYF.

The gene calls are TRBV2 and TRBJ2-6, with D uncertain. CDR3 length equals 14 residues. V was clipped by 8 bases and J by 0 bases, with 8 bases between them. Germline lookup yields CDR1 SNHLY and CDR2 FYNNEI. The CDR3 sequence is CASPLDSGANVLTF. Written as DNA, the CDR3 is TGTGCCAGCCCCTTAGACTCTGGGGCCAACGTCCTGACTTTC.

The CDR3 DNA reads as TGCGCCAGCAGCTCGGGGGTGACCGGGGAGCTGTTTTTT. It yields the protein CASSSGVTGELFF. V usage is TRBV5-1 and J usage is TRBJ2-2; a possible D gene is TRBD2 (6 bases). Trimming left V 3 bases short and J 5 bases short, with 8 bases between. Germline V lookup: CDR1 SGHRS, CDR2 YFSETQ. The CDR3 spans 13 residues.

The V gene is TRBV11-3, the J gene TRBJ2-1; 14 bases are shared with TRBD2. CDR3 length: 17 amino acids. The V gene's germline CDR1 is SGHNT and CDR2 YENEEA. Unmatched junction bases numbered 4, after V lost 0 bases and J lost 6 bases. DNA of the CDR3: TGTGCCAGCAGCTTAGAAGGGGGACTAGCGGGAGCCAATGAGCAGTTCTTC. As protein: CASSLEGGLAGANEQFF.

The genes are TRBV28 and TRBJ2-7; 10 bases align to TRBD2. Germline-derived CDR1 and CDR2 are MDHEN and SYDVKM. The V gene end was trimmed by 4 bases and the J gene end by 1 base; junction bases not matched to a gene: 10. The CDR3 contains 17 residues. The DNA of the CDR3 is TGTGCCAGCAGTTGGAGCACGACTAGCGGGCCATCCTACGAGCAGTACTTC. Protein product: CASSWSTTSGPSYEQYF.

The gene calls are TRBV30 and TRBJ2-3; 7 bases line up with TRBD2. This CDR3 has 15 residues. Germline assignment: CDR1 GTSNPN and CDR2 SVGIG (reference sequence). V was clipped by 0 bases and J by 2 bases; unmatched bases: 5. The CDR3 is CAWSVRGGVTDTQYF. The CDR3 region has the DNA TGTGCCTGGAGTGTTCGTGGGGGGGTCACAGATACGCAGTATTTT. The full variable domain, in which reference TRBV30 and TRBJ2-3 provide the parts outside the CDR3, is SQTIHQWPATLVQPVGSPLSLECTVEGTSNPNLYWYRQAAGRGLQLLFYSVGIGQISSEVPQNLSASRPQDRQFILSSKKLLLSDSGFYLCAWSVRGGVTDTQYFGPGTRLTVL.

The J gene is TRBJ1-1, the V gene TRBV6-5; D might be TRBD1 (6 bases). This CDR3 contains 14 residues. V was cut by 10 bases and J by 1 base, with 16 bases left in between. Per germline, CDR1 MNHEY and CDR2 SVGAGI. The CDR3 DNA follows: TGTGCCACTAAACAGGGTGTTGGGAACACTGAAGCTTTCTTT. It specifies CATKQGVGNTEAFF.

About this clone: This sample also contains other DNA sequences that code for the same CDR3. The rearrangement uses TRBV11-2 and TRBJ1-3; no reliable D call. Looked up from germline, CDR1 is SGHAT and CDR2 is FQNNGV. Trimming took 5 bases from V and 0 from J, leaving 8 bases between them. The length of the CDR3 is 14 residues. The CDR3 loop is CASSPSRSGNTIYF. Here the CDR3 DNA reads TGTGCCAGCAGCCCGAGCCGCTCTGGAAACACCATATATTTT. Looking up the rest from reference TRBV11-2 and TRBJ1-3 gives the full variable domain: EAGVAQSPRYKIIEKRQSVAFWCNPISGHATLYWYQQILGQGPKLLIQFQNNGVVDDSQLPKDRFSAERLKGVDSTLKIQPAKLEDSAVYLCASSPSRSGNTIYFGEGSWLTVV.

This chain joins TRBV18 and TRBJ2-7; the D gene is possibly TRBD2 (5 bases). Germline CDR1 and CDR2: KGHSH and LQKENI. The CDR3 is made up of 14 amino acids. V lost 6 bases to trimming and J lost 7 bases, with 19 bases between them. CDR3: CASSQGLKRGEQYF. CDR3 in DNA: TGTGCCAGCTCCCAAGGACTCAAACGTGGGGAGCAGTACTTC.

This clone was counted a few times. The chain has TRBV19 and TRBJ1-1, with D perhaps matching TRBD1 (6 bases). V was clipped by 3 bases and J by 4 bases, with 18 bases between them. This CDR3 comprises 16 residues. Germline V gives CDR1 LNHDA, CDR2 SQIVND (reference sequence). CDR3 nucleotide sequence: TGTGCCAGTAGTATCGTGATTGGGGGCATAGGCACTGAAGCTTTCTTT. Amino acids: CASSIVIGGIGTEAFF.

This chain uses TRBV5-1 with TRBJ2-3, with 14 positions matching TRBD2. Trimming took 4 bases from V and 2 from J; bases not matched to a gene: 6. The CDR3 spans 17 residues. The germline gives CDR1 SGHRS, CDR2 YFSETQ. This CDR3 reads CASSGGLAGGPTDTQYF. The CDR3, as DNA: TGCGCCAGCAGCGGTGGACTAGCGGGAGGCCCCACAGATACGCAGTATTTT.

The chain links TRBV7-8 to TRBJ2-7; possibly TRBD2 for D (6 bases). The CDR3 length is 17 residues. Germline V gene lookup returns CDR1 SGHVS and CDR2 FQNEAQ. Trimming left V 5 bases short and J 1 base short, with 21 bases between. In nucleotides, the CDR3 is TGTGCCAGCAGCCCCCGCAGTAGGCTAGCGTTATCCTACGAGCAGTACTTC. Amino acids: CASSPRSRLALSYEQYF.